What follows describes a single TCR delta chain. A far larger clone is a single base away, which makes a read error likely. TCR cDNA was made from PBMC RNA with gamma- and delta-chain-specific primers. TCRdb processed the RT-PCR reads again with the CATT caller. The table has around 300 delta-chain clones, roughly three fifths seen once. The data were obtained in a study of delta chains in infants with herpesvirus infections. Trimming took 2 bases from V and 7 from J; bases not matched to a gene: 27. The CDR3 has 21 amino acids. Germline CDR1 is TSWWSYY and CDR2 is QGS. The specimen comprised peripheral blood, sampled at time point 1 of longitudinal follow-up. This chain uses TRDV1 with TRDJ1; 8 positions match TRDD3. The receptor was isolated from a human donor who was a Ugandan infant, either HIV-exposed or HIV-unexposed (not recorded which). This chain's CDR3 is CALGETALHPVLGAEPSKLIF. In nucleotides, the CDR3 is TGTGCTCTTGGGGAAACGGCCCTTCACCCCGTACTGGGGGCCGAACCAAGTAAACTCATCTTT.